Below, 10 T cell receptor beta chains from the same sample are listed, as sequenced in a study of beta chain features in type 1 diabetes. Isolated RNA was reverse transcribed in full, so expressed TCRB transcripts were sequenced. TCRdb keeps only in-frame clones here, not all; method: immunoSEQ multiplex PCR. The table lists around 330,000 clones, roughly 9.6% of them singletons, with 0.015% in the top ten. Input material: naive CD4+ T cells from blood. These receptors came from a woman in her thirties in good health.

This sequence joins TRBV18 and TRBJ1-1; 7 bases line up with TRBD1. The V and J ends lost 3 bases and 5 bases, in that order; junction bases with no gene match: 3. This CDR3 region has 13 residues. Germline values: CDR1 KGHSH, CDR2 LQKENI. CDR3 loop: CASSPQDRTEAFF. The CDR3 DNA sequence: TGTGCCAGCTCACCGCAGGACAGGACTGAAGCTTTCTTT.

The V call is TRBV30, the J call TRBJ2-3; 7 positions match TRBD1. Germline-derived CDR1 and CDR2 are GTSNPN and SVGIG (reference sequence). The CDR3 length is 14 residues. After removal of 8 bases from V and 0 bases from J, the junction contained 8 bases not matched to a gene. CDR3 region: CAAPKGASTDTQYF. The CDR3 nucleotides are TGTGCCGCGCCGAAGGGGGCTAGCACAGATACGCAGTATTTT.

This clone was counted a few times. The chain's CDR3 is CASRGGGTAGNTIYF. The CDR3 bases are TGTGCCAGCAGGGGAGGGGGAACGGCTGGAAACACCATATATTTT. This sequence joins TRBV2 and TRBJ1-3; possible D gene TRBD1, 6 bases. The V gene's germline CDR1 is SNHLY and CDR2 FYNNEI. The CDR3 is 15 amino acids. Deletions cut 6 bases from V and 2 bases from J, with 14 bases between.

This clone was seen a few times. The rearrangement joins TRBV28 to TRBJ2-2; D gene uncertain. Trimming took off 2 bases at V and 7 bases at J, with 11 bases between the two ends. Germline lookup yields CDR1 MDHEN and CDR2 SYDVKM. The CDR3 is 14 amino acids. The CDR3 region is CASSLPERGGELFF. CDR3 DNA: TGTGCCAGCAGTTTACCAGAGCGAGGCGGGGAGCTGTTTTTT.

This clone was found a few times. V is TRBV5-4 and J is TRBJ1-1; D is uncertain. The V end lost 0 bases, the J end lost 2 bases, and 11 bases lay between the germline ends. The CDR3 consists of 15 residues. The germline gives CDR1 SGHNT, CDR2 YYREEE (reference sequence). CDR3 amino acids: CASSLGLRSNTEAFF. The CDR3 nucleotides are TGTGCCAGCAGCTTGGGTTTGAGGAGCAACACTGAAGCTTTCTTT.

This chain links TRBV7-9 with TRBJ2-5; D may be TRBD2 (6 bases). The CDR3 covers 15 residues. CDR1 is SEHNR, CDR2 FQNEAQ, per germline (reference sequence). Trimming stripped 2 bases from V and 3 bases from J, with 13 bases between. This CDR3 reads CASSLIAGLKETQYF. CDR3 DNA: TGTGCCAGCAGCTTAATTGCGGGACTCAAAGAGACCCAGTACTTC.

The sample holds a few counts of this clone. J is TRBJ2-2 and V is TRBV25-1, with D perhaps TRBD1 (5 bases). CDR3 size: 15 residues. Trimming cost V 1 base and J 4 bases, with 10 bases left between them. CDR1 is MGHDK and CDR2 is SYGVNS in the germline V gene. CDR3 amino acids: CASSESVTVTGELFF. CDR3 DNA: TGTGCCAGCAGTGAATCAGTGACAGTCACCGGGGAGCTGTTTTTT.

In its sample, this clone was seen a few times. This chain joins TRBV5-6 and TRBJ2-2; weak D call: TRBD2 (6 bases). The CDR3 is made up of 15 amino acids. CDR1 and CDR2 (germline): SGHDT, YYEEEE. Trimming took off 6 bases at V and 3 bases at J, with 15 bases between the two ends. CDR3 sequence: CASTRRASYTGELFF. CDR3 DNA sequence: TGTGCCAGCACCCGGAGGGCTAGCTACACCGGGGAGCTGTTTTTT. Drawing the rest from reference TRBV5-6 and TRBJ2-2, the complete variable domain is DAGVTQSPTHLIKTRGQQVTLRCSPKSGHDTVSWYQQALGQGPQFIFQYYEEEERQRGNFPDRFSGHQFPNYSSELNVNALLLGDSALYLCASTRRASYTGELFFGEGSRLTVL.

This clone was observed a few times. The chain combines TRBV18 with TRBJ1-5; D is unclear. Germline-derived CDR1 and CDR2 are KGHSH and LQKENI. V dropped 2 bases and J dropped 6 bases, with 11 bases sitting between them. This CDR3 has 14 residues. CDR3 sequence reads: CASSPLEGVQPQHF. The CDR3 nucleotides read TGTGCCAGCTCACCATTGGAGGGAGTTCAGCCCCAGCATTTT.

This clone was observed many times. This chain connects TRBV7-9 to TRBJ1-4; a possible D gene is TRBD1 (6 bases). V shed 5 bases and J shed 8 bases, with 15 bases lying between them. The CDR3 has 14 residues. Per the germline V gene, CDR1 is SEHNR and CDR2 is FQNEAQ (reference sequence). The chain's CDR3 is CASSASGQLEKLFF. CDR3 sequence (DNA): TGTGCCAGCAGCGCCAGCGGACAGCTAGAAAAACTGTTTTTT. Based on the CDR3 plus reference TRBV7-9 and TRBJ1-4, the full variable domain is DTGVSQNPRHKITKRGQNVTFRCDPISEHNRLYWYRQTLGQGPEFLTYFQNEAQLEKSRLLSDRFSAERPKGSFSTLEIQRTEQGDSAMYLCASSASGQLEKLFFGSGTQLSVL.